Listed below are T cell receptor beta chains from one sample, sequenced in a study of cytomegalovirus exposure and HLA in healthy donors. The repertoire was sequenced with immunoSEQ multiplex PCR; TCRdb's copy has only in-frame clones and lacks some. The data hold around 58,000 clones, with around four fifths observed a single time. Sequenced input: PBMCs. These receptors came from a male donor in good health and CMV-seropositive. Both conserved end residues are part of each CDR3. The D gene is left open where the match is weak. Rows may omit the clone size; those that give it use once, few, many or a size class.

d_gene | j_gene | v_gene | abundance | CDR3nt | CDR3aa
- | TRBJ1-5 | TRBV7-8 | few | TGTGCCAGCAGCTTGGGAAACGGACCGAGGAGGGCCCAGCATTTT | CASSLGNGPRRAQHF
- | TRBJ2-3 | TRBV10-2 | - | TGCGCCAGCTGGGGCACCAGCACAGATACGCAGTATTTT | CASWGTSTDTQYF
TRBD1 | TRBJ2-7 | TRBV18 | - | TGTGCCAGCTCACTACTTACAGGGGGTGTAAGGGACGAGCAGTACTTC | CASSLLTGGVRDEQYF
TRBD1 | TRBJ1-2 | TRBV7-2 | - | TGTGCCAGCAGCGTTTCCGGCGGGACAGTTTATGGCTACACCTTC | CASSVSGGTVYGYTF
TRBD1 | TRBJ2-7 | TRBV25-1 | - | TGTGCCAGCAGTGAATGGGACAGCTCCTACGAGCAGTACTTC | CASSEWDSSYEQYF
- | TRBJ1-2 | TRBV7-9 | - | TGTGCCAGCAGCTCCCAACAGGGTCACTATGGCTACACCTTC | CASSSQQGHYGYTF
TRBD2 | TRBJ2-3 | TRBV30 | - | TGTGCCTGGACACTAGCGGGGGAAACTAGCACAGATACGCAGTATTTT | CAWTLAGETSTDTQYF
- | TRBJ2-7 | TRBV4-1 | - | TGCGCCAGCAGCCAAGAAAAGAACAGCCCCTACGAGCAGTACTTC | CASSQEKNSPYEQYF
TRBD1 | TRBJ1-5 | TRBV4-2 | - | TGTGCCAGCAGCGGCCGGGACAGGGACAATCAGCCCCAGCATTTT | CASSGRDRDNQPQHF
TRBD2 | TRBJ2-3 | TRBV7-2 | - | TGTGCCAGCAGCTTAGCGCGGGAGGATACGCAGTATTTT | CASSLAREDTQYF
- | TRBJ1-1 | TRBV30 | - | TGTGCCTGGAACGTTGGCAGGCCAAACACTGAAGCTTTCTTT | CAWNVGRPNTEAFF
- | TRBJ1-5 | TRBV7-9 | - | TGTGCCAGCAGCGAAGGGGACATACGCAATCAGCCCCAGCATTTT | CASSEGDIRNQPQHF
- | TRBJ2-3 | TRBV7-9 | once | TGTGCCAGCAGCCGGGACTCACCAAGGCAGTATTTT | CASSRDSPRQYF
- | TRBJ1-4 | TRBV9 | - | TGTGCCAGCAGCGTAGAAGGGACAAAAAATGAAAAACTGTTTTTT | CASSVEGTKNEKLFF
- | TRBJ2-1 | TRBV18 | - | TGTGCCAGCTCACCCCTAGAGAATGAGCAGTTCTTC | CASSPLENEQFF
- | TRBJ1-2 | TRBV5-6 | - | TGTGCCAGCAGCTTAGGGAGGGTGAACTATGGCTACACCTTC | CASSLGRVNYGYTF
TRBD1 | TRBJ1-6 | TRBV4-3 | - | TGCGCCAGCAGCCAAGATGATGCAGGGGGCTATAATTCACCCCTCCACTTT | CASSQDDAGGYNSPLHF
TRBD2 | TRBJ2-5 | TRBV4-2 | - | TGTGCCAGCAGCCCCCTAATCGGGCGGGGGGCTGAGACCCAGTACTTC | CASSPLIGRGAETQYF
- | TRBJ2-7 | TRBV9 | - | TGTGCCAGCAGCGATACTAGGGGGGAGCAGTACTTC | CASSDTRGEQYF
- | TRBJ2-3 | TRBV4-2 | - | TGTGCCAGCACCCAAGGGCGGGCCACTTCAGATACGCAGTATTTT | CASTQGRATSDTQYF
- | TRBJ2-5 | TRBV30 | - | TGTGCCTGGGGGGCGGACAGTCATCTCCCAGAGACCCAGTACTTC | CAWGADSHLPETQYF
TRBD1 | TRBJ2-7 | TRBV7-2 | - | TGTGCCAGCAGCTTATTGGGTTTCGGACAGGGTATATACGAGCAGTACTTC | CASSLLGFGQGIYEQYF
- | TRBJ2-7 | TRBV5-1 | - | TGCGCCAGCAGCTTGGCCTCAGGGTCCTACGAGCAGTACTTC | CASSLASGSYEQYF
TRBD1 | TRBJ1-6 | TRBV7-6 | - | TGTGCCAGCAGCTCCGGACAGGGTAATAATTCACCCCTCCACTTT | CASSSGQGNNSPLHF
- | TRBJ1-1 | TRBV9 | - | TGTGCCAGCAGCCCTACAGGGACACGGAACACTGAAGCTTTCTTT | CASSPTGTRNTEAFF
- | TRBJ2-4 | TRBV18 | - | TGTGCCAGCTCACCTGCTCGAGGCAGGGGAAACATTCAGTACTTC | CASSPARGRGNIQYF
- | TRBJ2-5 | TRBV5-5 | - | TGTGCCAGCAGCTCTTTATTTACAGTTATGGAGACCCAGTACTTC | CASSSLFTVMETQYF
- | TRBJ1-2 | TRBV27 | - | TGTGCCAGCAGTTCCACGGGCCGGGGGGGCTACACCTTC | CASSSTGRGGYTF
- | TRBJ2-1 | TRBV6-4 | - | TGTGCCAGCAGTGACTCGGCAGGGGCCTACAATGAGCAGTTCTTC | CASSDSAGAYNEQFF
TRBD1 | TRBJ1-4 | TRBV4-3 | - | TGCGCCAGCAGCCAAGAGTTCGGGACAGGGGGCGCAACTAATGAAAAACTGTTTTTT | CASSQEFGTGGATNEKLFF
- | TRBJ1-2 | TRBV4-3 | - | TGCGCCAGCAGCCAACGGGACCCGGACAGTGGCTACACCTTC | CASSQRDPDSGYTF
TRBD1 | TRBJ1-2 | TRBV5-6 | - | TGTGCCAGCAGACCGGACAGGACATATGGCTACACCTTC | CASRPDRTYGYTF
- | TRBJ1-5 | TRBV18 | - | TGTGCCAGCTCGACCGGTGGGGACAACAATCAGCCCCAGCATTTT | CASSTGGDNNQPQHF
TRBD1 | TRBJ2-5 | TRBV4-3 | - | TGCGCCAGCAGCCAAGATCGGGACAGGGGAGGAGAGACCCAGTACTTC | CASSQDRDRGGETQYF
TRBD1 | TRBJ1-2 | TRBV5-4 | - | TGTGCCAGCAGCGGAGGGACAGGGCGACCCACCTTC | CASSGGTGRPTF
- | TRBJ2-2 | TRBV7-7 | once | TGTGCCAGCAGCTTGAGCGGAGACACCGGGGAGCTGTTTTTT | CASSLSGDTGELFF
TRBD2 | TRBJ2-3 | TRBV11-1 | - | TGTGCCAGCAGCCAAAGTCCGGGGGGGGCGGTCATTGATACGCAGTATTTT | CASSQSPGGAVIDTQYF
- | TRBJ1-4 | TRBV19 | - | TGTGCCAGTAGTACTCCCAGGGCCCATAATGAAAAACTGTTTTTT | CASSTPRAHNEKLFF
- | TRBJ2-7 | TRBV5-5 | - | TGTGCCAGCAGCCTCCAGGGAGGCTACGAGCAGTACTTC | CASSLQGGYEQYF
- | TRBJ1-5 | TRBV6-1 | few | TGTGCCAGCAGTGAAGCGCGCGATCTCCAGCATTTT | CASSEARDLQHF
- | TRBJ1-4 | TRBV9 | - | TGTGCCAGCAGCGTAGAAGGCGGGCCGAATGAAAAACTGTTTTTT | CASSVEGGPNEKLFF
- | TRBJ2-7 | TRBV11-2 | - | TGTGCCAGCAGCTTACTCCAGGGGTACTACGAGCAGTACTTC | CASSLLQGYYEQYF
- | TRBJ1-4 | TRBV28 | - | TGTGCCAGCAGGCCAGCGGTCCTAGGAACTAATGAAAAACTGTTTTTT | CASRPAVLGTNEKLFF
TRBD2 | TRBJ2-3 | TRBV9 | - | TGTGCCAGCAGCGTAGATGGGGGGGAGGGAGATACGCAGTATTTT | CASSVDGGEGDTQYF
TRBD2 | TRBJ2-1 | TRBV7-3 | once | TGTGCCAGCAGCTTATTCCCGGGACTAGCGGGAGCCAATGAGCAGTTCTTC | CASSLFPGLAGANEQFF
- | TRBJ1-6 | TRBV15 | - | TGTGCCACCAGCAGGGCAGAGGATAATTCACCCCTCCACTTT | CATSRAEDNSPLHF
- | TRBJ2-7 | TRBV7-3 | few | TGTGCCAGCAGCCTGACAGGACTAGGCTCCTACGAGCAGTACTTC | CASSLTGLGSYEQYF
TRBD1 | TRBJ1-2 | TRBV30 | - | TGTGCCTGGAGTGAAACAGGGGGAGGGGGCTACACCTTC | CAWSETGGGGYTF